The present TCR beta chain was sequenced within a study of blood T cell repertoires in COVID-19. Study-level background: COVID-19 samples collected from the United States, Italy and Spain covered acute and convalescent phases. PBMCs, B-cell-depleted T cells, or T cells provided the cDNA or gDNA that made up the material.

Produced via immunoSEQ multiplex PCR; TCRdb's table is partial and in-frame only. The top ten clones hold approximately 2.2% of a sample with over 250,000 clones, roughly 89% of them seen once. This CDR3 has 16 amino acids. From germline, CDR1 is LNHDA and CDR2 SQIVND (reference sequence). V dropped 1 base and J dropped 3 bases, with 13 bases sitting between them. This TCR was sampled from a man aged 45-60 years with acute or convalescent COVID-19. The sample was peripheral blood. V is TRBV19 and J is TRBJ1-5; D not certain. CDR3 sequence: CASSIGRVRLNQPQHF. Written as DNA, the CDR3 is TGTGCCAGTAGTATAGGGAGGGTCCGCCTCAATCAGCCCCAGCATTTT.